The present TCR beta chain was sequenced within a study of OX40 agonist ivuxolimab in advanced cancers. Overall study: The diagnoses of dose-escalation patients were hepatocellular carcinoma, melanoma, renal cell or head and neck cancer. Partial responses occurred in three patients (one hepatocellular carcinoma, two cutaneous melanoma).

Assay: immunoSEQ multiplex PCR; the TCRdb copy retains only in-frame clones and omits some. This sample yields about 74,000 clones, of which roughly 82% are seen a single time; less than 8% belongs to the top ten. Study outcomes and limitations: Those patients achieving a partial response at 0.1-3.0 mg/kg showed among the lowest clonal expansion.

In regard to this clone: Its antigen is as yet unknown.

Blood got drawn at baseline, again on cycle 4 day 1, and then on cycle 7 day 1. This clonotype was sampled from an adult with an advanced solid tumor such as melanoma, head and neck, liver or kidney cancer. The specimen comprised CD4+ or CD8+ T cells sorted from blood, sampled in a trial of the OX40 agonist ivuxolimab.

CDR3 sequence: CASSSPGGAGYGYTF. The DNA of the CDR3 is TGTGCCAGCAGTTCCCCAGGGGGCGCCGGCTATGGCTACACCTTC. The rearrangement links TRBV27 to TRBJ1-2; TRBD1 agrees at 8 bases. Germline lookup yields CDR1 MNHEY and CDR2 SMNVEV (reference sequence). The CDR3 is 15 residues long. The J segment lost 4 bases and the V segment lost 4 bases, leaving 8 bases of the junction unmatched.